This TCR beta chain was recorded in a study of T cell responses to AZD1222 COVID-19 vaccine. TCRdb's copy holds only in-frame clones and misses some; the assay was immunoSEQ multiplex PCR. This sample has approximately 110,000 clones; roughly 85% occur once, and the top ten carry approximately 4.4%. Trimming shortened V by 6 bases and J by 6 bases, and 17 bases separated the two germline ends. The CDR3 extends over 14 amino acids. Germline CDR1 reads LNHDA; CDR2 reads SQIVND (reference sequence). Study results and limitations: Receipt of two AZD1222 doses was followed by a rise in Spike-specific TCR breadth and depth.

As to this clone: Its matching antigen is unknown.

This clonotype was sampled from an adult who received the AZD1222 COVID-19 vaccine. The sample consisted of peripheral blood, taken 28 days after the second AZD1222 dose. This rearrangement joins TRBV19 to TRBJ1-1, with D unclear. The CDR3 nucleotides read TGTGCCAGTAGGGGGTCAGTTAAAAGGGCTGAAGCTTTCTTT. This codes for CASRGSVKRAEAFF.